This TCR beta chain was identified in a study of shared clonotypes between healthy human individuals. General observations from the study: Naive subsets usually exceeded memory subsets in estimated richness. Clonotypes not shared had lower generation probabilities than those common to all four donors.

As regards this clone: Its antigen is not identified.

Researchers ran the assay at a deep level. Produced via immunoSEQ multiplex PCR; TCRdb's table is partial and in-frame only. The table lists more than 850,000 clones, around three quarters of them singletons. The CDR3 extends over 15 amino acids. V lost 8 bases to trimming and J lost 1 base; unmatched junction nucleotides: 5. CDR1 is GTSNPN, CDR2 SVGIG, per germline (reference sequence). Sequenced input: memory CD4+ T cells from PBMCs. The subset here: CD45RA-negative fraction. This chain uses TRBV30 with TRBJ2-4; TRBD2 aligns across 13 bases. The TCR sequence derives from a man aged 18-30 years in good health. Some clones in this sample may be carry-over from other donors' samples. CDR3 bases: TGTGCCGTTGAACTAGCGGGGGGGGCCAAAAACATTCAGTACTTC. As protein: CAVELAGGAKNIQYF. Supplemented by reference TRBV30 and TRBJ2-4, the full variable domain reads SQTIHQWPATLVQPVGSPLSLECTVEGTSNPNLYWYRQAAGRGLQLLFYSVGIGQISSEVPQNLSASRPQDRQFILSSKKLLLSDSGFYLCAVELAGGAKNIQYFGAGTRLSVL.